The next 20 T cell receptor beta chains were all read from a single sample in a study of radiotherapy plus CTLA-4 blockade in lung cancer. Repertoires were generated with immunoSEQ multiplex PCR, while TCRdb's copy carries only in-frame clones and drops some. The sample includes tens of thousands of clones, around 86% of them seen just once. The material sequenced was peripheral blood, taken from a patient treated with radiotherapy plus ipilimumab. All receptors come from a human donor with non-small cell lung cancer that progressed on radiotherapy plus ipilimumab.

V and J are TRBV19 and TRBJ2-2; 8 bases are a match to TRBD2. The CDR3 totals 16 residues. Germline trimming cut 1 base from V and 2 bases from J; bases unmatched to any gene: 3. The germline V gene encodes CDR1 LNHDA and CDR2 SQIVND (reference sequence). This CDR3 reads CASSIGGRINTGELFF. The CDR3 DNA is TGTGCCAGTAGTATAGGCGGGAGGATCAACACCGGGGAGCTGTTTTTT. The full variable domain, rest sourced from reference TRBV19 and TRBJ2-2, is DGGITQSPKYLFRKEGQNVTLSCEQNLNHDAMYWYRQDPGQGLRLIYYSQIVNDFQKGDIAEGYSVSREKKESFPLTVTSAQKNPTAFYLCASSIGGRINTGELFFGEGSRLTVL.

This clone was seen once. This chain uses TRBV27 with TRBJ2-1; no firm D call. V gave up 5 bases and J gave up 2 bases, with 10 bases separating them. The length of the CDR3 is 14 residues. The germline gives CDR1 MNHEY, CDR2 SMNVEV (reference sequence). CDR3 amino acids: CASSRVDTYNEQFF. The CDR3 nucleotides read TGTGCCAGCAGTCGGGTAGACACCTACAATGAGCAGTTCTTC.

The chain couples TRBV9 to TRBJ1-1; possible D gene TRBD1, 6 bases. V lost 0 bases to trimming and J lost 5 bases, with 11 bases between them. From germline, CDR1 is SGDLS and CDR2 YYNGEE. This CDR3 comprises 14 residues. The CDR3 loop reads CASSVGQAGTEAFF. The CDR3 region has the DNA TGTGCCAGCAGCGTAGGACAGGCCGGAACTGAAGCTTTCTTT.

This chain uses TRBV5-1 with TRBJ2-5, with D possibly TRBD2 on 7 matching bases. This CDR3 comprises 15 residues. Trimming stripped 7 bases from V and 1 base from J, with 17 bases between. Germline CDR1 reads SGHRS; CDR2 reads YFSETQ. CDR3 DNA sequence: TGCGCCAGCTTTTTGGGGGGGGACACCCAAGAGACCCAGTACTTC. This sequence encodes CASFLGGDTQETQYF.

The rearrangement links TRBV28 to TRBJ1-4, with D hard to call. CDR3 size: 14 residues. CDR1 is MDHEN and CDR2 is SYDVKM in the germline V gene. V lost 2 bases to trimming and J lost 7 bases, with 11 bases between them. DNA of the CDR3: TGTGCCAGCAGTTTACCCCGATCCGGTGAAAAACTGTTTTTT. It is translated as CASSLPRSGEKLFF.

This clone was seen only once. The chain recombines TRBV7-2 with TRBJ1-1; D uncertain. CDR1 SGHTA and CDR2 FQGNSA come from the germline V gene. The CDR3 is 15 amino acids. V lost 1 base and J 8 bases, leaving 17 bases between the germline ends. The CDR3 nucleotides are TGTGCCAGCAGCTTAGAGCGCAAGAGGAGCCTCGAAGCTTTCTTT. Translated, it gives CASSLERKRSLEAFF.

V and J are TRBV28 and TRBJ1-2, with 7 nucleotides matching TRBD1. Germline V gene sequence: CDR1 MDHEN, CDR2 SYDVKM. The V and J ends lost 6 bases and 1 base, in that order; junction bases with no gene match: 11. The CDR3 runs to 16 residues. The CDR3 sequence: CASRGSGGIFNYGYTF. Here the CDR3 DNA reads TGTGCCAGCAGGGGATCAGGGGGTATATTTAACTATGGCTACACCTTC.

This clone has a single count. This sequence joins TRBV7-3 and TRBJ2-3; TRBD2 agrees at 8 bases. Losses at the gene ends were 5 bases for V and 9 bases for J; bases not matched to a gene: 10. The CDR3 has 14 amino acids. CDR1 is SGHTA and CDR2 is FQGTGA in the germline V gene. The CDR3 DNA sequence: TGTGCCAGCAGCCCTCTCACTAGCGGTGACACGCAGTATTTT. Its translation: CASSPLTSGDTQYF.

The chain couples TRBV27 to TRBJ2-7; TRBD1 is a possible D gene (5 bases). V lost 0 bases to trimming and J lost 6 bases, with 9 bases between them. CDR1 is MNHEY and CDR2 is SMNVEV in the germline V gene (reference sequence). This CDR3 is built from 13 residues. CDR3 bases: TGTGCCAGCAGTTTATCCAGGGTCAGCGAGCAGTACTTC. Amino acids: CASSLSRVSEQYF.

This clone was detected only a few times. This sequence is one base from a far larger clone and is likely a read error. The chain combines TRBV5-5 with TRBJ2-3, with D possibly TRBD2 on 6 matching bases. From germline, CDR1 is SGHKS and CDR2 YYEKEE (reference sequence). There are 15 residues in the CDR3. The V and J ends lost 1 base and 6 bases respectively, with 15 bases between them. CDR3 DNA sequence: TGTGCCAGCAGCTTGTTGCGGGAAAGTGGTGATACGCAGTATTTT. This codes for CASSLLRESGDTQYF.

The V call is TRBV29-1, the J call TRBJ1-2; TRBD1 matches at 10 bases. Germline assignment: CDR1 SQVTM and CDR2 ANQGSEA. Germline trimming cut 5 bases from V and 4 bases from J; bases unmatched to any gene: 4. The CDR3 is made up of 13 amino acids. DNA for the CDR3: TGCAGCGTTAGACAGGGGGCCTTCTATGGCTACACCTTC. It codes for CSVRQGAFYGYTF.

This rearrangement joins TRBV7-8 to TRBJ1-3, with D hard to call. From germline, CDR1 is SGHVS and CDR2 FQNEAQ. Trimming removed 4 bases at V and 0 bases at J, with 7 bases between. The CDR3 length is 14 residues. CDR3 coding DNA: TGTGCCAGCAGCTACCGGGGCTCTGGAAACACCATATATTTT. It yields the protein CASSYRGSGNTIYF.

This clone occurred a few times. The chain combines TRBV5-8 with TRBJ2-7; D is unclear. Between the trimmed V and J ends, which lost 1 base and 4 bases, there was a span of 9 bases. The CDR3 runs to 13 residues. The germline V gene has CDR1 SGHTS and CDR2 YDEGEE. The CDR3 loop is CASSLLFSYEQYV. Written as DNA, the CDR3 is TGTGCCAGCAGCTTGCTCTTCTCTTACGAGCAGTACGTC.

The rearrangement links TRBV5-1 to TRBJ1-3, with D uncertain. Germline-derived CDR1 and CDR2 are SGHRS and YFSETQ. With 0 bases removed from V and 0 bases from J, the gap between germline ends came to 10 bases. CDR3 size: 16 residues. The CDR3 nucleotides read TGCGCCAGCAGCTTGGTATCAACGAGCTCTGGAAACACCATATATTTT. It specifies CASSLVSTSSGNTIYF.

The chain has TRBV27 and TRBJ1-5; tentative D call: TRBD1 (5 bases). The germline V and J ends were trimmed by 2 bases and 6 bases, with 11 bases remaining between them. The CDR3 has 14 amino acids. Germline assignment: CDR1 MNHEY and CDR2 SMNVEV (reference sequence). As DNA, the CDR3 is TGTGCCAGCAGTTTAAACGGGGGGGGTCAGCCCCAGCATTTT. This gives the protein CASSLNGGGQPQHF.

This clone came up once. The DNA is omitted, as the CDR3 cannot be located on it reliably, and the CDR3 follows TCRdb's listing. The V call is TRBV29-1, the J call TRBJ1-2; the table names TRBD1, a call not compared with the DNA. The CDR3 is 13 residues long, ends included. The germline V gene encodes CDR1 SQVTM and CDR2 ANQGSEA. The CDR3 sequence: CSITGTGTYGCTF.

This clone showed up just a few times. The chain carries TRBV28 and TRBJ1-1; D remains ambiguous. The CDR3 is 13 residues long. Germline V gene data show CDR1 as MDHEN and CDR2 as SYDVKM. Trimming took off 6 bases at V and 0 bases at J, with 8 bases between the two ends. CDR3 DNA: TGTGCCAGCAGCTGGACCATGAACACTGAAGCTTTCTTT. Protein: CASSWTMNTEAFF.

V and J are TRBV9 and TRBJ2-1; TRBD2 agrees at 7 bases. This CDR3 has 14 residues. V trimming: 0 bases; J trimming: 6 bases; junction bases outside the gene matches: 3. Germline loops: CDR1 SGDLS, CDR2 YYNGEE. This chain's CDR3 is CASSVEGTINEQFF. CDR3 DNA sequence: TGTGCCAGCAGCGTAGAAGGGACTATCAATGAGCAGTTCTTC.

This clone was seen more than once but under ten times. This chain uses TRBV6-1 with TRBJ2-6; the D is unclear. V shed 1 base and J shed 2 bases, with 3 bases lying between them. From germline, CDR1 is MNHNS and CDR2 SASEGT. There are 14 residues in the CDR3. The CDR3 coding sequence is TGTGCCAGCAGTGAAGGCCCTGGGGCCAACGTCCTGACTTTC. Protein product: CASSEGPGANVLTF.

A few counts support this clone. The gene calls are TRBV6-5 and TRBJ2-5, with D possibly being TRBD1 or TRBD2 (5 bases each). V lost 1 base and J lost 5, with 14 bases in between. Germline V gene data show CDR1 as MNHEY and CDR2 as SVGAGI. The CDR3 covers 15 residues. The CDR3 DNA reads as TGTGCCAGCAGTTACTGGGACCACTCGGGGGAGACCCAGTACTTC. This sequence encodes CASSYWDHSGETQYF.